These 2 T cell receptor beta chains originate from one sample sequenced in a study of tissue T cells after allogeneic stem cell transplantation. The method was immunoSEQ multiplex PCR; TCRdb's version includes in-frame clones alone and lacks a portion of them. Found here are tens of thousands of clones, approximately 72% of them singletons; the top ten hold under 0.75%. The sequenced sample consisted of spleen. These receptors all stem from a female BALB/c mouse in good health. The mouse strain carries the MHC haplotype H2-d.

Details on this clone: The germline and genes are mouse ones. The covered CDR3 bases are TGTAGTTCTAGAGTCCCCTCCTATGAACAGTAC. Translating gives CSSRVPSYEQY. From start to end, the CDR3 is CSSRVPSYEQYF. This chain uses TRBV30 with TRBJ2-7; no clear D gene. The read is 1 residue too short to cover the CDR3 end, so that end is filled in from the germline J gene. The germline V gene encodes CDR1 SQVVS and CDR2 ANEGSEA. With 1 base removed from V and 0 bases from J, the gap between germline ends came to 4 bases. The CDR3 contains 12 residues.

Of note for this clone: Gene names are mouse gene names. The CDR3 goes on 1 residue after the read ends, and that part is filled in from the germline J gene. The chain uses TRBV5 and TRBJ2-5, with D perhaps being TRBD1 or TRBD2 (5 bases each). The CDR3 is 14 amino acids. Trimming took 1 base from V and 5 from J, leaving 10 bases between them. Per germline, CDR1 LGHNA and CDR2 YNLKQL (reference sequence). The CDR3 loop is CASSQAGARDTQYF. CDR3 bases read: TGTGCCAGCAGCCAAGCCGGGGCGCGAGACACCCAGTAC.